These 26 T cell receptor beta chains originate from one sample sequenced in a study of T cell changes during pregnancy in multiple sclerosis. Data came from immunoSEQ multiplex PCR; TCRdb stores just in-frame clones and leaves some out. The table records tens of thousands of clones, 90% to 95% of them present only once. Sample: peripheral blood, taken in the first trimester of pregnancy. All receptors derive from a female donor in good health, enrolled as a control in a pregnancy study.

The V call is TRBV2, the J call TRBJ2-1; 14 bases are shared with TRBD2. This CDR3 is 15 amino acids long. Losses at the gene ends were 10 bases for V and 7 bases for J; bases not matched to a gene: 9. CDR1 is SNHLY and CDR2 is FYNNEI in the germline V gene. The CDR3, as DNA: TGTGCCACCCGACTAGCGGGGGGGCCGGGGAATGAGCAGTTCTTC. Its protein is CATRLAGGPGNEQFF.

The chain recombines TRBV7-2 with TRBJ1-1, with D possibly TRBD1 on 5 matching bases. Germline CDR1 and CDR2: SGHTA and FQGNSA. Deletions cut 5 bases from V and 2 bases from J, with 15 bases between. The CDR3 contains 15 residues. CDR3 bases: TGTGCCAGCAGCCTGACGGGACTCTCAAACACTGAAGCTTTCTTT. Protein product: CASSLTGLSNTEAFF.

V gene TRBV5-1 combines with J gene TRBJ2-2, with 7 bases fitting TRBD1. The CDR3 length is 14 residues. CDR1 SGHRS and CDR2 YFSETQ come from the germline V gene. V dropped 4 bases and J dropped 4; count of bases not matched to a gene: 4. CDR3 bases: TGCGCCAGCAGCCAACAGGGGAGCACCGGGGAGCTGTTTTTT. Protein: CASSQQGSTGELFF.

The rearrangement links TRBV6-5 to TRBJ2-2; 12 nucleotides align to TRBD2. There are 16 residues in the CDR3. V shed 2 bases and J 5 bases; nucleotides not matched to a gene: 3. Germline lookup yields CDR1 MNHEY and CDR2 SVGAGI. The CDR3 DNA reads TGTGCCAGCAGTTACGCGACTAGCGGGAGTACCGGGGAGCTGTTTTTT. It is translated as CASSYATSGSTGELFF.

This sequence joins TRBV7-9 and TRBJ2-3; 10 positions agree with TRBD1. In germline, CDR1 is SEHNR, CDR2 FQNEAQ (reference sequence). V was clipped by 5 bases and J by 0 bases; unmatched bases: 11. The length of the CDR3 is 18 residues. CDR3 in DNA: TGTGCCAGCAGCCTTCATCCCCGGACAGGGGGTAGCACAGATACGCAGTATTTT. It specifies CASSLHPRTGGSTDTQYF.

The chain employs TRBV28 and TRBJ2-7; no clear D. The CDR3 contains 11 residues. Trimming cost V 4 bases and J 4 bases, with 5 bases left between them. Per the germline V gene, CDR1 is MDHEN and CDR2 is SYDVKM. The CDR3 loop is CASSSPYEQYF. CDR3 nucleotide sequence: TGTGCCAGCAGTTCTCCTTACGAGCAGTACTTC. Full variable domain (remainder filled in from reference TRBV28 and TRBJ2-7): DVKVTQSSRYLVKRTGEKVFLECVQDMDHENMFWYRQDPGLGLRLIYFSYDVKMKEKGDIPEGYSVSREKKERFSLILESASTNQTSMYLCASSSPYEQYFGPGTRLTVT.

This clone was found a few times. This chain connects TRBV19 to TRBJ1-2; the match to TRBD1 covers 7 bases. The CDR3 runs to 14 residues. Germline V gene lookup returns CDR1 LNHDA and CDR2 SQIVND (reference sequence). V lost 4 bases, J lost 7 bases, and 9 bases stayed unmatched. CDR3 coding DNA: TGTGCCAGTAGTACTAAAGGGGGCATGCGTGGCTACACCTTC. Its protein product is CASSTKGGMRGYTF. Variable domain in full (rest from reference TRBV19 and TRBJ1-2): DGGITQSPKYLFRKEGQNVTLSCEQNLNHDAMYWYRQDPGQGLRLIYYSQIVNDFQKGDIAEGYSVSREKKESFPLTVTSAQKNPTAFYLCASSTKGGMRGYTFGSGTRLTVV.

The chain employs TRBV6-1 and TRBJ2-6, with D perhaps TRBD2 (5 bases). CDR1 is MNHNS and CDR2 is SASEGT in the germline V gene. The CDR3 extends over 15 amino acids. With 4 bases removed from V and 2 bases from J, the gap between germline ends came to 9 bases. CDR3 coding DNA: TGTGCCAGCAGTGTACGGGGAGCTGGGGCCAACGTCCTGACTTTC. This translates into CASSVRGAGANVLTF.

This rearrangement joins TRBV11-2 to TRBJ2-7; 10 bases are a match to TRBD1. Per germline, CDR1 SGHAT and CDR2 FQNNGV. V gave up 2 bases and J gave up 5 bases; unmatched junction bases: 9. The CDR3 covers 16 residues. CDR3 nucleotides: TGTGCCAGCAGCTTATTTCCGACAGGGGGCGTGGACGAGCAGTACTTC. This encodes CASSLFPTGGVDEQYF.

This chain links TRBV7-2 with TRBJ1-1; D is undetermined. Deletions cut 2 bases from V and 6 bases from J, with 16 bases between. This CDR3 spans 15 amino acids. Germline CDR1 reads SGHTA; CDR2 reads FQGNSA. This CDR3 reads CASSLRESGRAEAFF. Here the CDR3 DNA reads TGTGCCAGCAGCTTAAGGGAATCCGGGAGGGCTGAAGCTTTCTTT.

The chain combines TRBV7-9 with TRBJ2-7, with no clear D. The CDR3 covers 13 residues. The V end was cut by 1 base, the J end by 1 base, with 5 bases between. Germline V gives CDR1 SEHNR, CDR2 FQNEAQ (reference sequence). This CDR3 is CASSLVPSYEQYF. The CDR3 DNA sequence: TGTGCCAGCAGCTTAGTTCCGTCCTACGAGCAGTACTTC.

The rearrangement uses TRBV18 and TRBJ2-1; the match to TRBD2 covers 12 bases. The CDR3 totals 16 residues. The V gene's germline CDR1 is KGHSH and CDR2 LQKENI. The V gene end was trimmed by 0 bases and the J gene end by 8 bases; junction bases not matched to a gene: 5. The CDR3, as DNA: TGTGCCAGCTCACCACCGGCTAGCGGGGGGGCCCATGAGCAGTTCTTC. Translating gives CASSPPASGGAHEQFF.

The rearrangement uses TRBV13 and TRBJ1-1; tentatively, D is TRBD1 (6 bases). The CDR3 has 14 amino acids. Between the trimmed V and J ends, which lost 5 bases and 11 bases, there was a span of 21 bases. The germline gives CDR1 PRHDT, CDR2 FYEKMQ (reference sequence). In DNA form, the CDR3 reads TGTGCCAGCAGCACGACGCAGGGGCCTCCTCGGGCTTTCTTT. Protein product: CASSTTQGPPRAFF. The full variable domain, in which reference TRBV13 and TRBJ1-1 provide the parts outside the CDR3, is AAGVIQSPRHLIKEKRETATLKCYPIPRHDTVYWYQQGPGQDPQFLISFYEKMQSDKGSIPDRFSAQQFSDYHSELNMSSLELGDSALYFCASSTTQGPPRAFFGQGTRLTVV.

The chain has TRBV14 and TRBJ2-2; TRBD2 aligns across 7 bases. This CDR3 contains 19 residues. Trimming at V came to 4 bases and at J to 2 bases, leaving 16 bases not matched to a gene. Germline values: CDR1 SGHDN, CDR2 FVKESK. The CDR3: CASSPPGLAALRNTGELFF. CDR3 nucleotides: TGTGCCAGCAGCCCCCCGGGGCTAGCGGCCCTTCGAAACACCGGGGAGCTGTTTTTT.

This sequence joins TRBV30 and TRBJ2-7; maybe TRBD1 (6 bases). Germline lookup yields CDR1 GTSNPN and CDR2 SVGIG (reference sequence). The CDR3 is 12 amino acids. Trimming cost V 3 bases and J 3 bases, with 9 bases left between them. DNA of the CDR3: TGTGCCTGGAGCGGGGACATCTACGAGCAGTACTTC. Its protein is CAWSGDIYEQYF. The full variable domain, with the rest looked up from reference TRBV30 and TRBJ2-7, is SQTIHQWPATLVQPVGSPLSLECTVEGTSNPNLYWYRQAAGRGLQLLFYSVGIGQISSEVPQNLSASRPQDRQFILSSKKLLLSDSGFYLCAWSGDIYEQYFGPGTRLTVT.

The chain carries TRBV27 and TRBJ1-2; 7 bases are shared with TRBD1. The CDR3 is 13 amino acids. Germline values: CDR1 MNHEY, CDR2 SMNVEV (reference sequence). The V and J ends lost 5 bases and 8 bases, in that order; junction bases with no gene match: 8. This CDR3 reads CASSPRTGGGYTF. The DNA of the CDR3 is TGTGCCAGCAGTCCCCGGACAGGAGGGGGCTACACCTTC.

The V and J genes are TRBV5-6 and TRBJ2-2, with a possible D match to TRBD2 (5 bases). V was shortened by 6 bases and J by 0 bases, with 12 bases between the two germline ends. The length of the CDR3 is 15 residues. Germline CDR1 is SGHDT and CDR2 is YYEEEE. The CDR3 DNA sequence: TGTGCCAGCAAGCTCCTGGACTCGAACACCGGGGAGCTGTTTTTT. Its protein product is CASKLLDSNTGELFF.

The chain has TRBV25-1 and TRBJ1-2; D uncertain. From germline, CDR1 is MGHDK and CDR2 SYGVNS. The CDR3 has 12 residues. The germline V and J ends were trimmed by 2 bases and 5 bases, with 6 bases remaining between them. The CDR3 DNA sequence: TGTGCCAGCAGTGAACAGGATTATGGCTACACCTTC. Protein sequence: CASSEQDYGYTF.

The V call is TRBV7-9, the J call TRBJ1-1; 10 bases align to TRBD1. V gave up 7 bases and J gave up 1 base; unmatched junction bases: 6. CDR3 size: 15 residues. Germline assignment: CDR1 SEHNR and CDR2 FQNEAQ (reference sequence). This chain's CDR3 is CASNRQGARNTEAFF. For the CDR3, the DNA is TGTGCCAGCAATCGACAGGGGGCGAGGAACACTGAAGCTTTCTTT.

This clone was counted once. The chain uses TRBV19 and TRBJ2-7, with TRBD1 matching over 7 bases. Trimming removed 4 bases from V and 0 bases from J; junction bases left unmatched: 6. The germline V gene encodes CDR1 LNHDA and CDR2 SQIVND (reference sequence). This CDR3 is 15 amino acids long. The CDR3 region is CASSNTRQGSYEQYF. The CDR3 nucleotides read TGTGCCAGTAGTAACACAAGACAGGGCTCCTACGAGCAGTACTTC.

CDR3 loop: CAWSAGRTGELFF. In DNA, the CDR3 is TGTGCCTGGAGCGCAGGGCGCACCGGGGAGCTGTTTTTT. V is TRBV30 and J is TRBJ2-2, with TRBD1 as a possible D gene (5 bases). V gave up 3 bases and J gave up 4 bases, with 9 bases separating them. The CDR3 has 13 residues. The germline V gene encodes CDR1 GTSNPN and CDR2 SVGIG (reference sequence). Variable domain in full (rest from reference TRBV30 and TRBJ2-2): SQTIHQWPATLVQPVGSPLSLECTVEGTSNPNLYWYRQAAGRGLQLLFYSVGIGQISSEVPQNLSASRPQDRQFILSSKKLLLSDSGFYLCAWSAGRTGELFFGEGSRLTVL.

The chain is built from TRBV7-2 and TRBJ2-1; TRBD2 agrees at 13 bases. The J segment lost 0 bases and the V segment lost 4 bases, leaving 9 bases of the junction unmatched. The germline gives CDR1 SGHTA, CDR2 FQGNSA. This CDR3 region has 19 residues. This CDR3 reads CASSSGGLAGESSYNEQFF. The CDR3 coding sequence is TGTGCCAGCAGCTCTGGTGGACTAGCGGGAGAGAGCTCCTACAATGAGCAGTTCTTC.

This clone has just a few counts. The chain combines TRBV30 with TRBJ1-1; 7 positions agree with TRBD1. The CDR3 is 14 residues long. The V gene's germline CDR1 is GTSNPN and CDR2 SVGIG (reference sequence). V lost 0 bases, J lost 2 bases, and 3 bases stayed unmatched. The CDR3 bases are TGTGCCTGGAGTGTAGAGGGGGCAAACACTGAAGCTTTCTTT. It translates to CAWSVEGANTEAFF.

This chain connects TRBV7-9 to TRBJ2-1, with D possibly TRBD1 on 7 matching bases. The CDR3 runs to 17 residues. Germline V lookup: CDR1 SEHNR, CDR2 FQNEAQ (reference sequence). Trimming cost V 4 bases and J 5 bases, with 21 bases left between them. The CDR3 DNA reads TGTGCCAGCAGCTCGGGTACAACAGGGGACTCTAACAATGAGCAGTTCTTC. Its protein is CASSSGTTGDSNNEQFF.

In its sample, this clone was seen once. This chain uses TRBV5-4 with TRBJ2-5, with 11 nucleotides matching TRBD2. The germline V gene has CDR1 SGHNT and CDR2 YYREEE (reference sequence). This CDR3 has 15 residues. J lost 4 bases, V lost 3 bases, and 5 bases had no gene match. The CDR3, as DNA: TGTGCCAGCAGCTATAGCGGGAGGGTGGTAGAGACCCAGTACTTC. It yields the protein CASSYSGRVVETQYF.

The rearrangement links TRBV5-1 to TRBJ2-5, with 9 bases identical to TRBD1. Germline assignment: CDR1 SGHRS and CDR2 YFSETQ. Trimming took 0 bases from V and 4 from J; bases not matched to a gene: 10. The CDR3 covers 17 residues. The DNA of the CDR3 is TGCGCCAGCAGCTTGGTTGGACAGGGGCGGGGAGGAGAGACCCAGTACTTC. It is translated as CASSLVGQGRGGETQYF.